The 27 T cell receptor beta chains reported below all come from one sample, sequenced in a study of technical replicates of blood from several donors. The method was immunoSEQ multiplex PCR; TCRdb's version includes in-frame clones alone and lacks a portion of them. The sample shows tens of thousands of clones, about 96% of them seen only once. The sequencing input was T cells isolated from PBMCs. Receptor source: a human donor in good health.

The V gene is TRBV6-5, the J gene TRBJ1-3, with unresolved D. In germline, CDR1 is MNHEY, CDR2 SVGAGI. Trimming cost V 3 bases and J 0 bases, with 9 bases left between them. This CDR3 comprises 15 residues. In nucleotides, the CDR3 is TGTGCCAGCAGTTATAGCCTAACCTCTGGAAACACCATATATTTT. The encoded protein is CASSYSLTSGNTIYF.

The chain combines TRBV6-5 with TRBJ2-7, with 9 bases matching TRBD2. Trimming at V came to 5 bases and at J to 3 bases, leaving 5 bases not matched to a gene. The length of the CDR3 is 14 residues. The germline V gene encodes CDR1 MNHEY and CDR2 SVGAGI. CDR3 region: CASSVAGDFYEQYF. In DNA form, the CDR3 reads TGTGCCAGCAGTGTAGCGGGGGACTTCTACGAGCAGTACTTC.

The V call is TRBV4-2, the J call TRBJ2-3; 7 bases map to TRBD1. The V segment lost 3 bases and the J segment 3 bases; nucleotides outside the gene matches: 9. CDR1 LGHNA and CDR2 YNFKEQ come from the germline V gene. The CDR3 loop spans 16 amino acids. The CDR3 sequence is CASSHNPGQKTDTQYF. DNA for the CDR3: TGTGCCAGCAGCCATAACCCGGGACAGAAGACAGATACGCAGTATTTT.

V gene TRBV19 combines with J gene TRBJ2-1; the match to TRBD1 covers 8 bases. Trimming removed 5 bases from V and 2 bases from J; junction bases left unmatched: 5. This CDR3 contains 15 residues. Germline V gene lookup returns CDR1 LNHDA and CDR2 SQIVND (reference sequence). CDR3 sequence: CASSSTGVPYNEQFF. The CDR3 bases are TGTGCCAGTAGTTCGACAGGGGTTCCCTACAATGAGCAGTTCTTC.

The rearrangement links TRBV7-2 to TRBJ2-7; TRBD1 agrees at 9 bases. Losses at the gene ends were 3 bases for V and 2 bases for J; bases not matched to a gene: 5. The CDR3 is 15 residues long. Germline lookup yields CDR1 SGHTA and CDR2 FQGNSA. Here the CDR3 DNA reads TGTGCCAGCAGCTTCATGAGGACAGGGGCCTACGAGCAGTACTTC. Its protein product is CASSFMRTGAYEQYF.

The chain combines TRBV13 with TRBJ1-3, with a tentative D call TRBD1 (5 bases). V dropped 3 bases and J dropped 2 bases, with 17 bases sitting between them. This CDR3 has 17 residues. Germline values: CDR1 PRHDT, CDR2 FYEKMQ (reference sequence). The CDR3 sequence is CASSFKAGPLTGNTIYF. The CDR3 coding sequence is TGTGCCAGCAGCTTCAAAGCGGGACCGCTGACTGGAAACACCATATATTTT.

In this sample, this clone turned up once. The V and J genes are TRBV7-9 and TRBJ2-3, with D possibly matching TRBD2 (6 bases). Trimming removed 5 bases from V and 6 bases from J, with 18 bases in between. The CDR3 consists of 15 residues. The germline V gene encodes CDR1 SEHNR and CDR2 FQNEAQ (reference sequence). CDR3 sequence reads: CASSRRDWLKDTQYF. CDR3 bases: TGTGCCAGCAGCCGCCGGGACTGGTTAAAGGATACGCAGTATTTT.

The rearrangement uses TRBV11-3 and TRBJ2-3, with 10 bases fitting TRBD2. CDR1 is SGHNT, CDR2 YENEEA, per germline. The CDR3 runs 14 residues. Losses at the gene ends were 3 bases for V and 4 bases for J; bases not matched to a gene: 1. The CDR3 is CASSLLAGADTQYF. The CDR3 coding sequence is TGTGCCAGCAGCTTGCTAGCGGGAGCAGATACGCAGTATTTT.

V gene TRBV25-1 combines with J gene TRBJ1-5; 7 bases match TRBD1. Germline V lookup: CDR1 MGHDK, CDR2 SYGVNS. The CDR3 has 15 residues. Trimming cost V 2 bases and J 2 bases; bases outside gene matches: 3. The CDR3 DNA sequence: TGTGCCAGCAGTGAAAGACAGGGTGGCAATCAGCCCCAGCATTTT. This sequence encodes CASSERQGGNQPQHF.

The chain has TRBV14 and TRBJ1-1; 8 nucleotides line up with TRBD1. Germline CDR1 reads SGHDN; CDR2 reads FVKESK. The V gene end was trimmed by 1 base and the J gene end by 7 bases; junction bases not matched to a gene: 5. The CDR3 extends over 14 amino acids. The chain's CDR3 is CASSQGTGGIEAFF. DNA of the CDR3: TGTGCCAGCAGCCAAGGAACAGGGGGAATTGAAGCTTTCTTT.

The genes are TRBV5-5 and TRBJ1-5; 8 positions match TRBD1. V shed 6 bases, J shed 5 bases, and the junction held 7 bases outside the gene matches. The CDR3 spans 14 residues. Germline assignment: CDR1 SGHKS and CDR2 YYEKEE (reference sequence). The CDR3 here is CASTLGQGHQPQHF. CDR3 nucleotide sequence: TGTGCCAGCACCCTAGGACAGGGACATCAGCCCCAGCATTTT.

The sample holds one count of this clone. This chain joins TRBV5-1 and TRBJ1-4, with D perhaps matching TRBD1 (6 bases). The V and J ends lost 1 base and 8 bases respectively, with 21 bases between them. Germline CDR1 is SGHRS and CDR2 is YFSETQ. The CDR3 extends over 17 amino acids. CDR3 in amino acids: CASSLLGPTGRREKLFF. The DNA for the CDR3 is TGCGCCAGCAGCTTGTTGGGCCCGACAGGCCGGAGGGAAAAACTGTTTTTT.

The chain uses TRBV27 and TRBJ1-1; weak D call: TRBD1 (5 bases). V lost 0 bases and J 0 bases, leaving 17 bases between the germline ends. Germline CDR1 MNHEY, CDR2 SMNVEV (reference sequence). This CDR3 spans 18 amino acids. CDR3 loop: CASSLSGRGRPVNTEAFF. The CDR3 nucleotides read TGTGCCAGCAGTTTATCAGGGAGGGGCCGCCCCGTGAACACTGAAGCTTTCTTT.

This clone was found a few times. This sequence joins TRBV9 and TRBJ2-6; possibly TRBD1 or TRBD2 for D (5 bases each). Germline CDR1 is SGDLS and CDR2 is YYNGEE. V lost 4 bases and J 1 base, leaving 12 bases between the germline ends. This CDR3 is 16 amino acids long. This CDR3 reads CASSLGESSGANVLTF. CDR3 DNA sequence: TGTGCCAGCAGCTTAGGGGAGTCTTCTGGGGCCAACGTCCTGACTTTC.

CDR3 amino acids: CASSLERSSYNEQFF. DNA for the CDR3: TGCGCCAGCAGCTTGGAGCGGAGCTCCTACAATGAGCAGTTCTTC. The rearrangement joins TRBV5-1 to TRBJ2-1; a weak D match, TRBD2 (5 bases). Trimming took off 0 bases at V and 0 bases at J, with 7 bases between the two ends. The CDR3 has 15 residues. Germline V gene sequence: CDR1 SGHRS, CDR2 YFSETQ.

This clone was seen just once. The J gene is TRBJ1-1, the V gene TRBV19; 9 nucleotides align to TRBD1. From germline, CDR1 is LNHDA and CDR2 SQIVND (reference sequence). The V gene end was trimmed by 8 bases and the J gene end by 8 bases; junction bases not matched to a gene: 6. The CDR3 runs to 12 residues. The CDR3, as DNA: TGTGCCAGTCTGATTGGGACAGGGGAAGCTTTCTTT. Translating gives CASLIGTGEAFF.

The genes are TRBV25-1 and TRBJ1-4; D perhaps matches TRBD1 (6 bases). The CDR3 runs to 12 residues. V dropped 4 bases and J dropped 7 bases, with 7 bases sitting between them. Germline assignment: CDR1 MGHDK and CDR2 SYGVNS. CDR3 amino acids: CASSGQVEKLFF. Written as DNA, the CDR3 is TGTGCCAGCAGTGGACAGGTTGAAAAACTGTTTTTT.

CDR3 coding DNA: TGTGCCACCAGCAGAGTAACAAGGAGTACAGATACGCAGTATTTT. Its translation: CATSRVTRSTDTQYF. This rearrangement joins TRBV15 to TRBJ2-3; D gene unclear. The CDR3 runs to 15 residues. The V and J ends lost 1 base and 3 bases respectively, with 11 bases between them. The germline CDR1 and CDR2 sequences are LNHNV and YYDKDF (reference sequence).

CDR3 residues: CASGTGNTGELFF. Here the CDR3 DNA reads TGTGCCAGCGGGACAGGGAACACCGGGGAGCTGTTTTTT. This chain connects TRBV11-3 to TRBJ2-2; 8 nucleotides line up with TRBD1. The CDR3 runs 13 residues. Germline-derived CDR1 and CDR2 are SGHNT and YENEEA. With 8 bases clipped from V and 1 base from J, the junction kept 0 bases outside the gene matches.

The V call is TRBV27, the J call TRBJ2-1; 8 bases map to TRBD1. Germline V lookup: CDR1 MNHEY, CDR2 SMNVEV (reference sequence). The junction had 8 bases not matched to a gene; V was cut back by 2 bases and J by 2 bases. The CDR3 loop spans 17 amino acids. The CDR3 loop is CASSLQGTGLTYNEQFF. As DNA, the CDR3 is TGTGCCAGCAGTTTACAGGGGACAGGCCTTACCTACAATGAGCAGTTCTTC.

The genes are TRBV13 and TRBJ2-1; TRBD1 matches at 9 bases. The V gene's germline CDR1 is PRHDT and CDR2 FYEKMQ (reference sequence). J was trimmed by 6 bases and V by 5 bases; bases with no gene match: 11. This CDR3 has 16 amino acids. The CDR3 region is CASSPHRGLRGNEQFF. The CDR3 DNA follows: TGTGCCAGCAGCCCCCACAGGGGGCTTCGAGGCAATGAGCAGTTCTTC.

The V call is TRBV5-1, the J call TRBJ2-5, with D hard to call. The V gene's germline CDR1 is SGHRS and CDR2 YFSETQ. V lost 0 bases and J 7 bases, leaving 10 bases between the germline ends. This CDR3 is built from 13 residues. In nucleotides, the CDR3 is TGCGCCAGCAGCTTGGGAGCCATCGGGACCCAGTACTTC. It is translated as CASSLGAIGTQYF.

This rearrangement joins TRBV7-9 to TRBJ1-1; weak D call: TRBD1 (6 bases). The CDR3 is 15 residues long. Germline assignment: CDR1 SEHNR and CDR2 FQNEAQ (reference sequence). Trimming shortened V by 4 bases and J by 3 bases, and 15 bases separated the two germline ends. The CDR3 DNA reads as TGTGCCAGCAGCTCCGTTCAGGGGAAGGACACTGAAGCTTTCTTT. Residues: CASSSVQGKDTEAFF.

CDR3 sequence: CASSPGGATYGYTF. The CDR3 DNA reads TGCGCCAGCAGCCCGGGGGGGGCGACCTATGGCTACACCTTC. The chain combines TRBV10-1 with TRBJ1-2; perhaps TRBD1 as D (6 bases). The CDR3 is made up of 14 amino acids. Germline V gene lookup returns CDR1 WNHNN and CDR2 SYGVQD (reference sequence). V lost 6 bases and J 4 bases, leaving 15 bases between the germline ends.

The rearrangement links TRBV28 to TRBJ2-5, with D hard to call. Between the trimmed V and J ends, which lost 4 bases and 4 bases, there was a span of 13 bases. Germline V gene sequence: CDR1 MDHEN, CDR2 SYDVKM. This CDR3 contains 14 residues. In DNA form, the CDR3 reads TGTGCCAGCAGTTCGACTGTTGTTGGAGAGACCCAGTACTTC. Encoded protein: CASSSTVVGETQYF.

The chain uses TRBV4-1 and TRBJ2-1; no firm D call. CDR1 and CDR2 from the germline V gene are MGHRA and YSYEKL. Deletions cut 4 bases from V and 5 bases from J, with 12 bases between. The CDR3 is made up of 14 amino acids. The CDR3 loop is CASSLLHENNEQFF. The CDR3 DNA reads TGCGCCAGCAGCCTGTTACACGAAAACAATGAGCAGTTCTTC.

The chain has TRBV5-1 and TRBJ1-2, with D unclear. Germline V lookup: CDR1 SGHRS, CDR2 YFSETQ. The CDR3 has 12 amino acids. Trimming pared 0 bases from V and 4 bases from J, leaving 4 bases between. CDR3 region: CASSLDSYGYTF. CDR3 sequence (DNA): TGCGCCAGCAGCTTGGACAGCTATGGCTACACCTTC.